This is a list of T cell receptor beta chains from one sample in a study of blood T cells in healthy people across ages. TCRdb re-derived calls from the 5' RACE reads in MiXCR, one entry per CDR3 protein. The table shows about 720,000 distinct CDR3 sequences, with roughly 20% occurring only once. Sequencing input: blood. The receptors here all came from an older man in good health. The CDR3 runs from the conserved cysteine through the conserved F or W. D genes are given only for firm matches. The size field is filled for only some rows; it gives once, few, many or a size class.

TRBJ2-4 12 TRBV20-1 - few CSAQTTHFGQYF TGCAGTGCCCAGACCACTCATTTTGGGCAGTACTTC
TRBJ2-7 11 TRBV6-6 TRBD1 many CASEGAGEQYF TGTGCCAGTGAGGGGGCTGGCGAGCAGTACTTC
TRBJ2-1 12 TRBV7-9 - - CASSIPRDEQFF TGTGCCAGCAGCATCCCTAGGGATGAGCAGTTCTTC
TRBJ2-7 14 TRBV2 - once CASSALLFAYEQYF TGTGCCAGCAGTGCACTTCTTTTTGCCTACGAGCAGTACTTC
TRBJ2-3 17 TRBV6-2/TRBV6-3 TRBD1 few CASSYSGTGLPTDTQYF TGTGCCAGCAGTTACTCTGGGACAGGTCTCCCCACAGATACGCAGTATTTT
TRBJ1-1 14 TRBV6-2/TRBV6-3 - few CASSYGGFQTEAFF TGTGCCAGCAGTTACGGGGGGTTCCAGACTGAAGCTTTCTTT
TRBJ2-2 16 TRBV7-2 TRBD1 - CASSTRTGMRPGELFF TGTGCCAGCAGCACACGGACAGGGATGCGCCCCGGGGAGCTGTTTTTT
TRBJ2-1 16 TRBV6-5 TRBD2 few CASSYVLAGGNNEQFF TGTGCCAGCAGTTACGTCCTAGCGGGGGGTAACAATGAGCAGTTCTTC
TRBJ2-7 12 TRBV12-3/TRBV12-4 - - CASSKDSYEQYF TGTGCCAGCAGTAAGGATTCCTACGAGCAGTACTTC
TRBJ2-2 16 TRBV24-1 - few CATSDFSGADTGELFF TGTGCCACCAGTGATTTTTCAGGGGCTGACACCGGGGAGCTGTTTTTT
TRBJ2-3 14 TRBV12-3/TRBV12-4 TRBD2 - CASSASGRQGTQYF TGTGCCAGCAGCGCTAGCGGGAGGCAAGGTACGCAGTATTTT
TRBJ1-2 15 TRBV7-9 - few CASSTRGRSNYGYTF TGTGCCAGCAGCACACGGGGACGGTCTAACTATGGCTACACCTTC
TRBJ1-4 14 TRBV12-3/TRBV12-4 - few CASSLGENLRKLFF TGTGCCAGCAGTTTGGGGGAGAATTTGAGAAAACTGTTTTTT
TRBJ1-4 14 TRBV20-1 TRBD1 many CSARDYRGGEKLFF TGCAGTGCTAGAGATTACAGGGGCGGTGAAAAACTGTTTTTT